The clone carrying this T cell receptor (beta chain) showed up just a few times. No antigen is known for it. This entry is derived from a study of CD4 T cells in relation to SARS-CoV-2 and coronaviruses. About the research overall: PBMCs were cultured with antigen for around nine days before TCR beta sequencing. The negative reference was HIV-1 Nef peptide pool or peptide-free culture.

Unexposed donor CD4+ T cells date from about 2011-2018, before the COVID-19 pandemic. The cells were cultured for approximately 10 days before CD4+ T cells were isolated. Half the medium was replaced with IL-2 medium on days 3 and 7. TCRdb's copy holds only in-frame clones and misses some; the assay was immunoSEQ multiplex PCR. The sample has under 20,000 clones; over 65% are singletons. The ends were cut back, 3 bases at V and 6 bases at J, with 8 bases in the middle. This CDR3 is 12 amino acids long. The germline CDR1 and CDR2 sequences are MDHEN and SYDVKM. The clonotype comes from a human donor in good health. The sample comprised CD4+ T cells from PBMCs, cultured in vitro. The chain links TRBV28 to TRBJ1-2; a weak D match, TRBD1 (5 bases). The CDR3 loop is CASSFGGDGYTF. The CDR3 coding sequence is TGTGCCAGCAGTTTTGGGGGGGATGGCTACACCTTC.